Below are 32 T cell receptor beta chains sequenced from a single sample in a study of shared clonotypes between healthy human individuals (dated by TCRdb to 2020 to 2022). Library generation was performed with the immunoSEQ multiplex PCR assay. TCRdb holds this immuneACCESS table with in-frame rearrangements only. Some clones are missing; in checked studies, unresolved V genes explain under half, and the rest has no known cause. This sample gives about 610,000 clones in total; roughly 97% of them show up just once. Of the sample, around 0.058% is held by the ten largest clones. Source material: naive CD4+ T cells sorted from blood. Explained via the paper, the cell subset or site label denotes: CD45RA+ positively selected. The receptor source for this set is a woman in her 30s in good health.

This rearrangement joins TRBV28 to TRBJ2-7, with TRBD2 matching over 9 bases. This CDR3 has 14 residues. Germline trimming cut 4 bases from V and 5 bases from J; bases unmatched to any gene: 6. Germline-derived CDR1 and CDR2 are MDHEN and SYDVKM. The CDR3 DNA is TGTGCCAGCAGTTATCCTAGCGGGACGGACGAGCAGTACTTC. This codes for CASSYPSGTDEQYF.

This rearrangement joins TRBV6-1 to TRBJ2-2, with D possibly matching TRBD2 (6 bases). Trimming took off 4 bases at V and 5 bases at J, with 14 bases between the two ends. In germline, CDR1 is MNHNS, CDR2 SASEGT. The CDR3 sequence is 15 residues long. CDR3 bases: TGTGCCAGCAGTGGCGGGGACGGTTTTACCGGGGAGCTGTTTTTT. Translating gives CASSGGDGFTGELFF.

The CDR3 DNA reads TGTGCCAGCAGCTTTCAAGTAACAGGGATGGCTGAAGCTTTCTTT. Amino acids: CASSFQVTGMAEAFF. V gene TRBV5-4 combines with J gene TRBJ1-1, with a tentative D call TRBD1 (6 bases). The V end lost 2 bases, the J end lost 6 bases, and 17 bases lay between the germline ends. The CDR3 consists of 15 residues. CDR1 is SGHNT and CDR2 is YYREEE in the germline V gene (reference sequence).

The genes are TRBV5-1 and TRBJ2-2; 10 bases match TRBD2. The CDR3 has 15 amino acids. Looked up from germline, CDR1 is SGHRS and CDR2 is YFSETQ. The V segment lost 1 base and the J segment 6 bases; nucleotides outside the gene matches: 3. CDR3 in DNA: TGCGCCAGCAGCTTGAAGCGGGAGGGCCCCGGGGAGCTGTTTTTT. Residues: CASSLKREGPGELFF.

This clone has a handful of counts. The CDR3 region is CASRSEGLNTEAFF. The CDR3 region has the DNA TGTGCCAGCAGATCTGAGGGGTTGAACACTGAAGCTTTCTTT. The rearrangement uses TRBV16 and TRBJ1-1; possible D gene TRBD1, 5 bases. The germline V gene encodes CDR1 KGHSY and CDR2 FQNENV. The germline V and J ends were trimmed by 6 bases and 0 bases, with 11 bases remaining between them. This CDR3 contains 14 residues.

The chain combines TRBV6-1 with TRBJ1-2; 11 nucleotides line up with TRBD1. The CDR3 sequence is 14 residues long. Per germline, CDR1 MNHNS and CDR2 SASEGT. The junction had 6 bases not matched to a gene; V was cut back by 4 bases and J by 8 bases. The CDR3: CASSAGQGADGYTF. In nucleotides, the CDR3 is TGTGCCAGCAGTGCAGGACAGGGGGCTGACGGCTACACCTTC.

As regards this clone: One junction end disagrees with the germline gene, perhaps due to a read error. V is TRBV4-1 and J is TRBJ1-1; TRBD1 matches 7 bases. The CDR3 is made up of 14 amino acids. Germline CDR1 reads MGHRA; CDR2 reads YSYEKL. CDR3 amino acids: CASSRSTQGTKAPF. CDR3 nucleotides: TGCGCCAGCAGCCGTAGTACACAGGGGACCAAAGCGCCATTT.

The V gene is TRBV28, the J gene TRBJ1-1; 7 nucleotides align to TRBD1. This CDR3 has 13 amino acids. Trimming removed 5 bases from V and 10 bases from J; junction bases left unmatched: 10. Germline V gene lookup returns CDR1 MDHEN and CDR2 SYDVKM. This chain's CDR3 is CASSTGESPGAFF. The CDR3 DNA follows: TGTGCCAGCAGTACAGGGGAATCGCCGGGAGCTTTCTTT.

The chain carries TRBV10-3 and TRBJ1-1, with 9 bases aligning to TRBD1. The CDR3 totals 17 residues. V gave up 3 bases and J gave up 4 bases; unmatched junction bases: 12. Germline lookup yields CDR1 ENHRY and CDR2 SYGVKD. CDR3 DNA: TGTGCCATCAGTGATAGTATAGGGCCGGGACAGGGCACTGAAGCTTTCTTT. Translation: CAISDSIGPGQGTEAFF.

V gene TRBV7-9 combines with J gene TRBJ1-4; D remains unclear. This CDR3 has 17 residues. Germline V gene sequence: CDR1 SEHNR, CDR2 FQNEAQ (reference sequence). V gave up 6 bases and J gave up 5 bases, with 22 bases separating them. The CDR3 DNA follows: TGTGCCAGCAGAGGCGGTCGGCAGCTGGCGAGCAATGAAAAACTGTTTTTT. Protein sequence: CASRGGRQLASNEKLFF.

The chain recombines TRBV6-1 with TRBJ1-3; D remains ambiguous. This CDR3 is built from 17 residues. Germline V gives CDR1 MNHNS, CDR2 SASEGT. With 2 bases removed from V and 4 bases from J, the gap between germline ends came to 18 bases. This CDR3 is CASSERTEGRPGNTIYF. CDR3 coding DNA: TGTGCCAGCAGTGAACGTACGGAGGGTCGCCCGGGAAACACCATATATTTT.

The chain combines TRBV7-9 with TRBJ2-5, with TRBD1 matching 9 bases. The end of the DNA fits TRBJ2-7 better, so the J call may be wrong. Germline CDR1 is SEHNR and CDR2 is FQNEAQ (reference sequence). The CDR3 extends over 16 amino acids. CDR3 bases: TGTGCCAGCAGCTTTGACTGGACAGGGGCCGTCTACGAGCAGTACTTC. Translated, it gives CASSFDWTGAVYEQYF.

This chain links TRBV5-1 with TRBJ2-2; D remains ambiguous. The CDR3 runs 14 residues. Germline V gene data show CDR1 as SGHRS and CDR2 as YFSETQ. Between the trimmed V and J ends, which lost 0 bases and 0 bases, there was a span of 3 bases. The CDR3 region has the DNA TGCGCCAGCAGCTTGGTGTCGAACACCGGGGAGCTGTTTTTT. Its protein product is CASSLVSNTGELFF.

The V gene is TRBV6-5, the J gene TRBJ2-7, with 7 positions matching TRBD2. This CDR3 contains 15 residues. Germline assignment: CDR1 MNHEY and CDR2 SVGAGI. V trimming: 6 bases; J trimming: 2 bases; junction bases outside the gene matches: 10. The CDR3 here is CASSLKAGEPYEQYF. CDR3 bases: TGTGCCAGCAGCCTAAAGGCGGGAGAGCCCTACGAGCAGTACTTC.

V and J are TRBV11-2 and TRBJ2-1, with D possibly called TRBD1 or TRBD2 (5 bases each). Germline CDR1 and CDR2: SGHAT and FQNNGV. With 5 bases removed from V and 3 bases from J, the gap between germline ends came to 14 bases. The CDR3 has 15 residues. The CDR3 loop is CASSAPGRGYNEQFF. The DNA of the CDR3 is TGTGCCAGCAGCGCGCCGGGACGAGGCTACAATGAGCAGTTCTTC.

This clone was seen only once. V usage is TRBV6-6 and J usage is TRBJ2-4, with D possibly TRBD2 on 6 matching bases. The CDR3 totals 12 residues. CDR1 MNHNY and CDR2 SVGAGI come from the germline V gene (reference sequence). V was trimmed by 4 bases and J by 15 bases, leaving 16 bases between them. CDR3 residues: CASSSTGTLPYF. Here the CDR3 DNA reads TGTGCCAGCAGTTCCACCGGGACTCTCCCGTACTTC.

The chain combines TRBV5-4 with TRBJ2-5; D is ambiguous. CDR1 and CDR2 from the germline V gene are SGHNT and YYREEE (reference sequence). V was trimmed by 4 bases and J by 5 bases, leaving 12 bases between them. The CDR3 has 13 amino acids. CDR3 sequence: CASSQTYSETQYF. The CDR3 DNA reads as TGTGCCAGCAGCCAAACCTACTCCGAGACCCAGTACTTC.

This chain joins TRBV15 and TRBJ1-2, with 8 bases lining up with TRBD1. From germline, CDR1 is LNHNV and CDR2 YYDKDF (reference sequence). There are 17 residues in the CDR3. V lost 3 bases to trimming and J lost 3 bases; unmatched junction nucleotides: 12. CDR3 residues: CATSSYPGTGLDYGYTF. The CDR3 nucleotides are TGTGCCACCAGCAGCTACCCCGGGACAGGATTGGACTATGGCTACACCTTC. The full variable domain, with the rest looked up from reference TRBV15 and TRBJ1-2, is DAMVIQNPRYQVTQFGKPVTLSCSQTLNHNVMYWYQQKSSQAPKLLFHYYDKDFNNEADTPDNFQSRRPNTSFCFLDIRSPGLGDTAMYLCATSSYPGTGLDYGYTFGSGTRLTVV.

V and J are TRBV5-1 and TRBJ1-4; TRBD1 agrees at 10 bases. The CDR3 totals 12 residues. CDR1 is SGHRS, CDR2 YFSETQ, per germline. Unmatched junction bases numbered 2, after V lost 7 bases and J lost 8 bases. CDR3 amino acids: CASGQGGEKLFF. For the CDR3, the DNA is TGCGCCAGCGGACAGGGGGGCGAAAAACTGTTTTTT.

The chain has TRBV19 and TRBJ2-7; D gene uncertain. Germline CDR1 and CDR2: LNHDA and SQIVND (reference sequence). The CDR3 contains 14 residues. V was cut by 10 bases and J by 2 bases, with 18 bases left in between. CDR3 bases: TGTGCCACGACTGACCAGCACAGTGCCTACGAGCAGTACTTC. This gives the protein CATTDQHSAYEQYF.

Turning to this clone: Other nucleotide sequences from this sample produce the same CDR3. The chain combines TRBV5-1 with TRBJ2-7; D remains unclear. CDR3 length: 13 residues. V lost 1 base to trimming and J lost 1 base, with 6 bases between them. Germline V gene lookup returns CDR1 SGHRS and CDR2 YFSETQ. This CDR3 is CASSLLVSYEQYF. The CDR3 bases are TGCGCCAGCAGCTTGTTAGTTTCCTACGAGCAGTACTTC.

This chain links TRBV7-3 with TRBJ2-1; 12 bases are a match to TRBD2. Germline assignment: CDR1 SGHTA and CDR2 FQGTGA. The CDR3 sequence is 19 residues long. The V gene end was trimmed by 5 bases and the J gene end by 2 bases; junction bases not matched to a gene: 13. The CDR3 reads CASSETSGRTSLPYNEQFF. The CDR3 coding sequence is TGTGCCAGCAGCGAAACTAGCGGGAGGACCAGCCTCCCCTACAATGAGCAGTTCTTC.

The chain couples TRBV10-2 to TRBJ2-5; TRBD2 agrees at 9 bases. Germline loops: CDR1 WSHSY, CDR2 SAAADI. The J segment lost 4 bases and the V segment lost 6 bases, leaving 15 bases of the junction unmatched. The CDR3 loop spans 17 amino acids. The chain's CDR3 is CASRRGAGGGLSETQYF. For the CDR3, the DNA is TGCGCCAGCAGGCGTGGCGCGGGAGGGGGGTTATCAGAGACCCAGTACTTC.

V gene TRBV7-7 combines with J gene TRBJ2-2; D unresolved. The CDR3 is 12 amino acids. CDR1 and CDR2 (germline): SSHAT, FNYEAQ (reference sequence). Trimming removed 5 bases from V and 4 bases from J, with 5 bases in between. This CDR3 reads CASSQVTGELFF. The CDR3 DNA reads TGTGCCAGCAGCCAAGTCACCGGGGAGCTGTTTTTT.

J is TRBJ2-7 and V is TRBV1; the D segment call TRBD2 is taken from the table without a DNA check. TRBV1 is labeled a pseudogene. The CDR3 length is 15 residues. Here the CDR3 reads CTSSCSSGKPSEQYF. CDR3 nucleotides: TGCACCAGCAGCTGTAGTAGCGGGAAACCCAGCGAGCAGTACTTC.

The chain has TRBV21-1 and TRBJ2-3; the D call of TRBD1 is as the table states it, not checked on the DNA. TRBV21-1 is termed a pseudogene. This CDR3 is built from 17 residues. The CDR3 sequence is CASSKERDRGHTDTQYF. In DNA, the CDR3 is TGTGCCAGCAGCAAAGAAAGGGACAGGGGGCACACAGATACGCAGTATTTT.

The rearrangement joins TRBV19 to TRBJ2-1; 8 bases match TRBD2. Losses at the gene ends were 7 bases for V and 4 bases for J; bases not matched to a gene: 9. The CDR3 is 15 amino acids. Germline V lookup: CDR1 LNHDA, CDR2 SQIVND (reference sequence). The chain's CDR3 is CASNAREGGYNEQFF. CDR3 DNA sequence: TGTGCCAGTAATGCCCGGGAGGGTGGGTACAATGAGCAGTTCTTC.

The genes are TRBV5-1 and TRBJ1-1, with D unresolved. The CDR3 length is 14 residues. V was clipped by 4 bases and J by 3 bases, with 13 bases between them. In germline, CDR1 is SGHRS, CDR2 YFSETQ. The CDR3 loop is CASSPLRRDTEAFF. DNA of the CDR3: TGCGCCAGCAGCCCCCTCAGACGGGACACTGAAGCTTTCTTT.

This chain connects TRBV7-9 to TRBJ2-5; unclear D gene. Germline V gene data show CDR1 as SEHNR and CDR2 as FQNEAQ (reference sequence). Trimming cost V 5 bases and J 5 bases, with 9 bases left between them. The CDR3 extends over 12 amino acids. The CDR3 reads CASSTSPETQYF. CDR3 coding DNA: TGTGCCAGCAGCACCTCTCCGGAGACCCAGTACTTC.

The V and J genes are TRBV15 and TRBJ2-7, with 7 bases fitting TRBD2. Germline CDR1 reads LNHNV; CDR2 reads YYDKDF (reference sequence). CDR3 length: 16 residues. V shed 2 bases and J 2 bases; nucleotides not matched to a gene: 9. The CDR3 is CATSRPRTRRTYEQYF. The CDR3 nucleotides read TGTGCCACCAGCAGACCGAGGACTAGACGGACCTACGAGCAGTACTTC. Using reference TRBV15 and TRBJ2-7 for the parts outside the CDR3, the full variable domain is DAMVIQNPRYQVTQFGKPVTLSCSQTLNHNVMYWYQQKSSQAPKLLFHYYDKDFNNEADTPDNFQSRRPNTSFCFLDIRSPGLGDTAMYLCATSRPRTRRTYEQYFGPGTRLTVT.

The chain recombines TRBV7-9 with TRBJ2-3, with 7 nucleotides matching TRBD2. After removal of 3 bases from V and 0 bases from J, the junction contained 6 bases not matched to a gene. Per the germline V gene, CDR1 is SEHNR and CDR2 is FQNEAQ (reference sequence). The CDR3 has 16 residues. The CDR3 DNA is TGTGCCAGCAGCTTCCAAAGCGGGATGAGCACAGATACGCAGTATTTT. It translates to CASSFQSGMSTDTQYF.

The chain uses TRBV4-1 and TRBJ1-2; D ambiguous. V gave up 5 bases and J gave up 2 bases, with 15 bases separating them. Germline values: CDR1 MGHRA, CDR2 YSYEKL. The CDR3 has 15 residues. The CDR3 region is CASSVREGENYGYTF. The CDR3 DNA reads TGCGCCAGCAGCGTTCGGGAAGGAGAAAACTATGGCTACACCTTC.